This T cell receptor (beta chain) appears in the sequencing data of a study of identical twins. Findings of the study overall: Abundant cord blood beta clonotypes carried fewer insertions; memory repertoires showed none.

This CDR3 has 14 residues. Germline V lookup: CDR1 SEHNR, CDR2 FQNEAQ (reference sequence). Trimming left V 3 bases short and J 1 base short, with 9 bases between. Turning to this clonotype: The antigen is unknown.

Unique molecular identifiers were in the cDNA, with template-switch universal primer binding. TCRdb re-analysed the 5' RACE reads in MiXCR, keeping a single row per CDR3 protein. The sample consists of 300,000 to 350,000 distinct CDR3 sequences, over 9% of them appearing once. These data also formed part of another study, on yellow fever vaccine responses in identical twins.

This receptor was identified in a woman in her late teens or twenties in good health. The specimen was CD8+ T cells sorted from blood. The chain links TRBV7-9 to TRBJ2-5; D gene ambiguous. CDR3 sequence (DNA): TGTGCCAGCAGCTTGATAGGATTCCAAGAGACCCAGTACTTC. Translation: CASSLIGFQETQYF.